The source of this T cell receptor (beta chain) is a study of blood T cells in healthy people across ages. The CDR3 length is 13 residues. With V trimmed by 4 bases and J by 9 bases, 7 bases remained unmatched. Germline V CDR1 and CDR2: MNHEY, SMNVEV (reference sequence). Primers used in a second PCR of roughly 6 to 11 cycles were a sample-barcoded 5' primer and a J-beta primer mix. TCRdb re-analysed the 5' RACE reads in MiXCR, keeping a single row per CDR3 protein. The sample carries roughly 1.5 million distinct CDR3 sequences, 42% recorded once. This clonotype was sampled from a woman between 18 and 29 years old in good health. Sequencing was done on a sample of blood. This rearrangement joins TRBV27 to TRBJ1-2, with TRBD1 matching over 8 bases. CDR3 DNA: TGTGCCAGCAGTTATTTGACAGGGGATCGCTACACCTTC. Residues: CASSYLTGDRYTF.